This T cell receptor (beta chain) was retrieved from a study of T cell clonality in common variable immunodeficiency. The study, taken as a whole, reports: In common variable immunodeficiency, TCR beta chains reportedly carried fewer deletions and N-nucleotide insertions.

The table came from immunoSEQ multiplex PCR; TCRdb's copy has only in-frame clones and leaves some out. There are about 7,300 clones in the sample, none observed a single time. This clone was seen ten or more times. Its antigen remains unidentified. The read terminates 3 residues ahead of where the CDR3 ends, so the germline J gene completes it. The CDR3 is made up of 13 amino acids. The germline gives CDR1 LNHDA, CDR2 SQIVND (reference sequence). V was pared by 5 bases and J by 5 bases, with 5 bases of the junction left unmatched. Sequenced material: peripheral blood mononuclear cells. The chain has TRBV19 and TRBJ2-5; 7 nucleotides align to TRBD1. This TCR derives from a human donor with common variable immunodeficiency. The CDR3 is CASSGQVTETQYF. The covered CDR3 bases are TGTGCCAGTAGTGGACAGGTGACGGAGACC.